Reported below is one T cell receptor (beta chain). Trimming removed 4 bases from V and 4 bases from J; junction bases left unmatched: 4. The CDR3 contains 14 residues. Germline V lookup: CDR1 SGHNT, CDR2 YYREEE (reference sequence). The data were produced by immunoSEQ multiplex PCR, yet TCRdb's version contains in-frame clones alone and is incomplete. The sample has under 150,000 clones; 60% to 80% are singletons. These data are taken from a study of blood T cell repertoires in COVID-19. The chain is built from TRBV5-4 and TRBJ2-2; 7 bases map to TRBD1. Sequenced: peripheral blood. The receptor's source is a woman aged 45 to 65 with active or convalescent COVID-19. In nucleotides, the CDR3 is TGTGCCAGCAGCCAGGACAGGAGCACCGGGGAGCTGTTTTTT. This translates into CASSQDRSTGELFF.